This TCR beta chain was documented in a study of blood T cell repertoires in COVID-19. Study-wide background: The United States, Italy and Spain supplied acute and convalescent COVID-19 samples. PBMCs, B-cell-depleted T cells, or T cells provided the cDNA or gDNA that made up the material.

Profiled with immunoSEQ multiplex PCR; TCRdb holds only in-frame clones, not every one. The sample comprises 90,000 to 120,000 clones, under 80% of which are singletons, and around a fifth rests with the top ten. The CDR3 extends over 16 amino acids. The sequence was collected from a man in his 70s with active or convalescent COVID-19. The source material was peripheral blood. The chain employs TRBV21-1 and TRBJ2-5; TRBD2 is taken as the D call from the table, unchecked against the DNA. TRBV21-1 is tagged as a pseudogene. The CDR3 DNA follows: TGTGCCAGCAGCAAAGACTATCGTAAGTTCCCAGAGACCCAGTACTTC. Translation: CASSKDYRKFPETQYF.